This note documents a single TCR beta chain sequence. What it recognizes is unknown. This entry comes from a study of T cell responses to AZD1222 COVID-19 vaccine. Some clones are missing from TCRdb's copy, which holds only in-frame ones; the method was immunoSEQ multiplex PCR. The sample carries more than 70,000 clones, 70% to 90% recorded once. Germline assignment: CDR1 SGHRS and CDR2 YFSETQ. The CDR3 has 16 amino acids. The junction had 11 bases not matched to a gene; V was cut back by 2 bases and J by 8 bases. Study outcomes and limitations: Among the donors, most were white British and more were female, and clonal diversity was possibly underestimated.

J is TRBJ1-4 and V is TRBV5-1, with 8 bases aligning to TRBD1. The specimen was peripheral blood, collected on day 0 of AZD1222 vaccination. The sequence was collected from an adult in good health. The CDR3 loop is CASSLQAQGAGEKLFF. The CDR3 DNA is TGCGCCAGCAGCTTACAAGCGCAGGGGGCGGGCGAAAAACTGTTTTTT.